This T cell receptor (beta chain) came from a study of OX40 agonist ivuxolimab in advanced cancers. The table came from immunoSEQ multiplex PCR; TCRdb's copy has only in-frame clones and leaves some out. The repertoire consists of around 65,000 clones, with about 91% occurring once and the leading ten covering 10% to 15%. This CDR3 is 13 amino acids long. V dropped 4 bases and J dropped 3; count of bases not matched to a gene: 2. CDR1 is MNHEY and CDR2 is SMNVEV in the germline V gene (reference sequence). This material consisted of CD4+ or CD8+ T cells sorted from blood, taken in a trial of the OX40 agonist ivuxolimab. V gene TRBV27 combines with J gene TRBJ2-7; 8 nucleotides agree with TRBD1. This sequence originates from an adult with an advanced solid tumor such as melanoma, head and neck, liver or kidney cancer. The CDR3 sequence is CASSSGTGYEQYF. In DNA form, the CDR3 reads TGTGCCAGCAGTTCCGGGACAGGCTACGAGCAGTACTTC.